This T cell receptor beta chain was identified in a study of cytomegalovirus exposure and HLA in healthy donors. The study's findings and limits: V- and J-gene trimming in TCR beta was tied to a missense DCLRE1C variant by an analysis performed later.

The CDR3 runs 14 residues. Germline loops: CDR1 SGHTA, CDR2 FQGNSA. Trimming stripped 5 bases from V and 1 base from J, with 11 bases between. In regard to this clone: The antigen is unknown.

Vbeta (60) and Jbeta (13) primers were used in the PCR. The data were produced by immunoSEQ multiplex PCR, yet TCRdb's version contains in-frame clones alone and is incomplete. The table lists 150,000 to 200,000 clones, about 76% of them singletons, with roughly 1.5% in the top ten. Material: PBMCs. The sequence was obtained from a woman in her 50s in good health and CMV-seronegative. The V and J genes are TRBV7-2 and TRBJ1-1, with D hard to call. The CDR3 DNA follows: TGTGCCAGCAGCCCCCCCCTGAGGAACACTGAAGCTTTCTTT. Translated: CASSPPLRNTEAFF.